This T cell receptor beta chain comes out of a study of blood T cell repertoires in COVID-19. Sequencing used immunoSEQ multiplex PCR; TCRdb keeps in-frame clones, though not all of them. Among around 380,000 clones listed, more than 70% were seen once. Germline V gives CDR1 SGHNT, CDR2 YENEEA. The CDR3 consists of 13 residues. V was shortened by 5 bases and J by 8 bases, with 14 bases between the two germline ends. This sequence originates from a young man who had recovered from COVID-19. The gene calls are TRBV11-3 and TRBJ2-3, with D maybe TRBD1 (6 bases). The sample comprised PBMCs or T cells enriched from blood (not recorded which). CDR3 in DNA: TGTGCCAGCAGCAGCGAAGGGGGAGCTACGCAGTATTTT. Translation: CASSSEGGATQYF.